Sequencing of this TCR beta chain was carried out in a study of post-analysis software for immune sequencing data (dated by TCRdb to the mid-2010s). For context, the study as a whole: Relapsing-remitting, secondary progressive and progressive-relapsing multiple sclerosis were recorded as disease courses, and subtype annotation was lacking for some patients. The multiple sclerosis patient repertoires were compared with about a dozen previously published healthy control repertoires from donors aged roughly 6 to 25 years. A subset of samples was prepared in parallel using single-end sample barcoding, then pooled and co-amplified after Illumina adapter ligation. General findings and caveats noted by the study authors: Normalized Chao1 diversity was significantly lower in multiple sclerosis patients than controls, suggesting substantial peripheral T-cell clonal expansion. The multiple sclerosis patient group was slightly younger than the control group. Strong co-clustering of samples prepared in the same batch was shown by direct clustering with F measure, prompting a batch-effect correction. Significantly higher frequencies in patients than in controls were found for several TRBV segments, including TRBV5-6, TRBV5-1 and TRBV20-1.

The germline V gene supplies CDR1 SGHTA and CDR2 FQGNSA. The germline ends are 16 bases apart after V is trimmed by 7 bases and J by 3 bases. Including the terminal cysteine and phenylalanine, the CDR3 comprises 15 residues. Only CDR3 DNA is held: 45 bases, read in frame from base 1. On this clonotype: Its antigen target is currently unknown. No quality values exist for individual bases; no much larger clone is one base distant.

The protocol used for the library was PCR. TCRdb records Illumina HiSeq 2500 as the sequencer. To reduce PCR and sequencing biases, unique molecular identifiers were incorporated into the TCR beta cDNA libraries. Every 1 to 10 million input T cells yielded roughly 500,000 cDNA molecules, meaning each molecule approximated one T cell. The patient libraries were prepared and sequenced using the same protocol as the earlier healthy control dataset. Samples belonging to the same batch were prepared together, multiplexed and sequenced on a shared HiSeq lane. The authors' pipeline ran thus. Raw barcoded reads were processed with MIGEC, and single-read molecular identifier groups were discarded before consensus assembly and CDR3 extraction. Clonotype tables were post-analysed with VDJtools, normalizing diversity by down-sampling all datasets to the smallest sample size. Repertoire overlap clustering matched CDR3 amino acid but not nucleotide sequences to correct batch-related cross-sample contamination. The raw public reads went through TCRdb reprocessing: fastp at Q25, MiXCR clone calling, in-frame beta chains kept. Rows with a matching CDR3 protein are joined into one entry that keeps the most common DNA and genes. The V and J calls were determined by TCRdb, not by the authors. Within this sample are over 250,000 distinct CDR3 sequences, with less than 40% of them counted one time only. The ten largest account for around 5.2% of the sample.

To demonstrate the VDJtools post-analysis software, the study profiled TCR beta repertoires from the peripheral blood of about 13 young patients with multiple sclerosis. The multiple sclerosis patients were children and adolescents ranging in age from 6 to 15 years. This clonotype was sampled from a girl aged 10-17 years with multiple sclerosis. The specimen sequenced was blood. The rearranged segments are TRBV7-2 and TRBJ2-1; the D gene is perhaps TRBD1 or TRBD2, each of them matching over 6 bases. The CDR3 is CASTMQGGLYNEQFF. The sequenced DNA: TGTGCCAGCACCATGCAAGGGGGGCTCTACAATGAGCAGTTCTTC.